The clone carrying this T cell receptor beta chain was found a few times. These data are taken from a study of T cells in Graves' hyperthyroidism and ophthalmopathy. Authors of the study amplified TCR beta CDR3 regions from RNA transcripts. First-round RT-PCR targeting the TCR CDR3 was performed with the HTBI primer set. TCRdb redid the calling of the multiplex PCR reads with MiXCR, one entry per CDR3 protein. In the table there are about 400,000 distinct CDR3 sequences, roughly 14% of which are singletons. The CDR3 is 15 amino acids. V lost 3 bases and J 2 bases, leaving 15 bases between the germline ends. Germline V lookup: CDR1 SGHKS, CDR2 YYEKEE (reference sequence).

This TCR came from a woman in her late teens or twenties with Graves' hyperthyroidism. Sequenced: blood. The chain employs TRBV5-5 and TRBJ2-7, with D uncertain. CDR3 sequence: CASSSRIGQAYEQYF. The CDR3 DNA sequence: TGTGCCAGCAGCTCCCGGATTGGTCAGGCCTACGAGCAGTACTTC.